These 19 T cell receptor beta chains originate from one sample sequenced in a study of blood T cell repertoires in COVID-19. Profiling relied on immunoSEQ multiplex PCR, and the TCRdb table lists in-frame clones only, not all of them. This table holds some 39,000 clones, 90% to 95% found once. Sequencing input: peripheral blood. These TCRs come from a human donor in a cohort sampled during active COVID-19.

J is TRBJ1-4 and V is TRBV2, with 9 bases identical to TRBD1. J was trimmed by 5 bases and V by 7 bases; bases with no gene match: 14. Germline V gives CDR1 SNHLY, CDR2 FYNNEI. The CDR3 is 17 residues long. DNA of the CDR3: TGTGCCAGCACCCCCTTTACTAGGGGGACAGGGAATGAAAAACTGTTTTTT. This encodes CASTPFTRGTGNEKLFF. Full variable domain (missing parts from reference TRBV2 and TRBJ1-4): EPEVTQTPSHQVTQMGQEVILRCVPISNHLYFYWYRQILGQKVEFLVSFYNNEISEKSEIFDDQFSVERPDGSNFTLKIRSTKLEDSAMYFCASTPFTRGTGNEKLFFGSGTQLSVL.

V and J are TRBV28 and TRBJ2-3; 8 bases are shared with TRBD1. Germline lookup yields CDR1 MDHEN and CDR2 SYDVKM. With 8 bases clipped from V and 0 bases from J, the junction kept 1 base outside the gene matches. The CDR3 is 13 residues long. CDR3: CASRTGSTDTQYF. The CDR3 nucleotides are TGTGCCAGCCGGACAGGGAGCACAGATACGCAGTATTTT.

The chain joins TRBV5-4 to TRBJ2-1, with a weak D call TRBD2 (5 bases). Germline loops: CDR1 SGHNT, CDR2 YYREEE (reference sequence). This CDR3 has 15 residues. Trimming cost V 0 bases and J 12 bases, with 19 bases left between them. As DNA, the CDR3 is TGTGCCAGCAGCTTGGACCGTATCACTAGTTTGGGGCAGTTCTTC. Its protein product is CASSLDRITSLGQFF.

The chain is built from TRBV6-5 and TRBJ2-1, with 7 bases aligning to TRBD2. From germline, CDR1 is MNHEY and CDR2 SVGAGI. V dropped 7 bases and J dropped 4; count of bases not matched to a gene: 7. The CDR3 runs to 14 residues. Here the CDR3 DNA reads TGTGCCAGCACCGGAGCGGGGTCTTACAATGAGCAGTTCTTC. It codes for CASTGAGSYNEQFF.

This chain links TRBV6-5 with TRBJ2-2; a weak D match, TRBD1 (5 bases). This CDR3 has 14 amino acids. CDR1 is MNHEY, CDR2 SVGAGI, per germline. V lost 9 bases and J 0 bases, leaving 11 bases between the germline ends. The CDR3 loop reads CASETETNTGELFF. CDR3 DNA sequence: TGTGCCAGTGAGACAGAAACGAACACCGGGGAGCTGTTTTTT.

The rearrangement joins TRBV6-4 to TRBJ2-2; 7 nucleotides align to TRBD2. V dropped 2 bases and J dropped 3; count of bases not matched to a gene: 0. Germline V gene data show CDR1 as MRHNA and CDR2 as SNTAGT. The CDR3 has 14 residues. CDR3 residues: CASSDGGDTGELFF. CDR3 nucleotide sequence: TGTGCCAGCAGTGACGGGGGGGACACCGGGGAGCTGTTTTTT.

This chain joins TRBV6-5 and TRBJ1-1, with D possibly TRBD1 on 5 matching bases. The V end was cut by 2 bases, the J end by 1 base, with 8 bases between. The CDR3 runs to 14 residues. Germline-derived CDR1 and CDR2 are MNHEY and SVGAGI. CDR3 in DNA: TGTGCCAGCAGTTACAGGGGTCAGAACACTGAAGCTTTCTTT. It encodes CASSYRGQNTEAFF.

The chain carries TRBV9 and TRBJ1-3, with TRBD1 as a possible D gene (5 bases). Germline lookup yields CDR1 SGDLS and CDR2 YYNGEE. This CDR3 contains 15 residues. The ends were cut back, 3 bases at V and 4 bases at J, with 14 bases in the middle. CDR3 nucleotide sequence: TGTGCCAGCAGCGGCGGGACTGGCGGGGGAAACACCATATATTTT. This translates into CASSGGTGGGNTIYF.

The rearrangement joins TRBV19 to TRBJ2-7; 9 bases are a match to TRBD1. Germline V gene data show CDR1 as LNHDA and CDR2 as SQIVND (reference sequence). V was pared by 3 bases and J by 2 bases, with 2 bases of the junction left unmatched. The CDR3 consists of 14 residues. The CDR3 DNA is TGTGCCAGTAGTATCCGGGACAGGGCCTACGAGCAGTACTTC. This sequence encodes CASSIRDRAYEQYF.

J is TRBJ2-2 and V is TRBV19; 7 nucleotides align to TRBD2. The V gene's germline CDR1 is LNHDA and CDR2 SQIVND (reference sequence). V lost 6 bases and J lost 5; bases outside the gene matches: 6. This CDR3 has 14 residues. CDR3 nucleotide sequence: TGTGCCAGTAGAGTGTCGGGGGGTACCGGGGAGCTGTTTTTT. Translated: CASRVSGGTGELFF.

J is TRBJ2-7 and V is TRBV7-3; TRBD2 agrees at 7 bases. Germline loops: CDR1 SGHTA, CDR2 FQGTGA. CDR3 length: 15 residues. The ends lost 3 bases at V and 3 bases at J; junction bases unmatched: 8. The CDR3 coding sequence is TGTGCCAGCAGCTTGCCGGGACTAACCAACTACGAGCAGTACTTC. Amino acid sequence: CASSLPGLTNYEQYF.

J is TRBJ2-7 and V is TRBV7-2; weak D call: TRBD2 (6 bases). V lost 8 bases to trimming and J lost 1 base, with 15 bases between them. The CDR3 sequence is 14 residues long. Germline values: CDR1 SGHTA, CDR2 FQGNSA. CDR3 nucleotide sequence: TGTGCCAGCCAGCCGGCGGGAACTTCCTACGAGCAGTACTTC. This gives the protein CASQPAGTSYEQYF.

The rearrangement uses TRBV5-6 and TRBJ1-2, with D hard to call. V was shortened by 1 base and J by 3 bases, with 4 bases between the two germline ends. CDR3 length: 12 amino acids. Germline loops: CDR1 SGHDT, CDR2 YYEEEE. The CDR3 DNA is TGTGCCAGCAGCTTGCTCTACTATGGCTACACCTTC. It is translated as CASSLLYYGYTF. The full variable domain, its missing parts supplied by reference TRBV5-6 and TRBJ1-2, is DAGVTQSPTHLIKTRGQQVTLRCSPKSGHDTVSWYQQALGQGPQFIFQYYEEEERQRGNFPDRFSGHQFPNYSSELNVNALLLGDSALYLCASSLLYYGYTFGSGTRLTVV.

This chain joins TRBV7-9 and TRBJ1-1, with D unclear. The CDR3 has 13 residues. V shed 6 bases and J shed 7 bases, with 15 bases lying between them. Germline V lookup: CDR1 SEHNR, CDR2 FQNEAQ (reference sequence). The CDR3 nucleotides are TGTGCCAGCAGGGCGGATCTTCCGGGTGAAGCTTTCTTT. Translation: CASRADLPGEAFF.

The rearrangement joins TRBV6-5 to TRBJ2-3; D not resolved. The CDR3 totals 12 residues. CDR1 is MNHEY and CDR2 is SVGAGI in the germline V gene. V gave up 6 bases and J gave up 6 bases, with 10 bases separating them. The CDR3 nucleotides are TGTGCCAGCAGACAATCCGGGGATACGCAGTATTTT. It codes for CASRQSGDTQYF.

The CDR3 loop reads CAWSVGTTGHHYYGYTF. The CDR3 bases are TGTGCCTGGAGTGTCGGAACGACGGGACATCACTACTATGGCTACACCTTC. The V call is TRBV30, the J call TRBJ1-2; the D gene is possibly TRBD1 (6 bases). Germline CDR1 is GTSNPN and CDR2 is SVGIG (reference sequence). This CDR3 is 17 amino acids long. V lost 0 bases, J lost 3 bases, and 20 bases lay in between.

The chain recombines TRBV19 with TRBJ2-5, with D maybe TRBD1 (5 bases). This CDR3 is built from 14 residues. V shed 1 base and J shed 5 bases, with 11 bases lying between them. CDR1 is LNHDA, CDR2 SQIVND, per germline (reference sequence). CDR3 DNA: TGTGCCAGTAGTATAGGGGGCCTCGAGGAGACCCAGTACTTC. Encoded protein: CASSIGGLEETQYF. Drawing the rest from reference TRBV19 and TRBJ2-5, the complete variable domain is DGGITQSPKYLFRKEGQNVTLSCEQNLNHDAMYWYRQDPGQGLRLIYYSQIVNDFQKGDIAEGYSVSREKKESFPLTVTSAQKNPTAFYLCASSIGGLEETQYFGPGTRLLVL.

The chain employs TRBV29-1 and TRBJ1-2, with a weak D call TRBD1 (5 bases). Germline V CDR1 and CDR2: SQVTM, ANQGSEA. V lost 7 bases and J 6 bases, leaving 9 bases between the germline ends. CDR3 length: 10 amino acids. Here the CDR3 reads CSGGVDGYTF. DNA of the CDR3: TGCAGCGGGGGCGTAGATGGCTACACCTTC.

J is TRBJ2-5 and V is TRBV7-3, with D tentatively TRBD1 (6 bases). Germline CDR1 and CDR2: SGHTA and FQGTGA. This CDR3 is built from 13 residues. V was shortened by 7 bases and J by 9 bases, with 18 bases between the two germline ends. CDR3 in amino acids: CASTDDRRGAQYF. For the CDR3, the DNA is TGTGCCAGCACAGACGACAGGCGAGGGGCCCAGTACTTC.